This TCR beta chain derives from a study of early T cells in non-severe SARS-CoV-2 infection. V trimming: 4 bases; J trimming: 0 bases; junction bases outside the gene matches: 10. The CDR3 runs to 20 residues. The germline V gene encodes CDR1 LGHDT and CDR2 YNNKEL (reference sequence). Using its own MiXCR run on the 5' RACE reads, TCRdb lists one record per CDR3 protein. This table holds around 67,000 distinct CDR3 sequences, about 11% found once. V gene TRBV3-1 combines with J gene TRBJ2-3; 16 bases are a match to TRBD2. The source material was whole blood. The receptor was derived from an adult who was a healthcare worker with PCR-confirmed SARS-CoV-2 infection or an uninfected control (not recorded which). This CDR3 is CASSPPPGTSGGASTDTQYF. The CDR3 region has the DNA TGTGCCAGCAGCCCCCCGCCTGGGACTAGCGGGGGGGCTAGCACAGATACGCAGTATTTT.